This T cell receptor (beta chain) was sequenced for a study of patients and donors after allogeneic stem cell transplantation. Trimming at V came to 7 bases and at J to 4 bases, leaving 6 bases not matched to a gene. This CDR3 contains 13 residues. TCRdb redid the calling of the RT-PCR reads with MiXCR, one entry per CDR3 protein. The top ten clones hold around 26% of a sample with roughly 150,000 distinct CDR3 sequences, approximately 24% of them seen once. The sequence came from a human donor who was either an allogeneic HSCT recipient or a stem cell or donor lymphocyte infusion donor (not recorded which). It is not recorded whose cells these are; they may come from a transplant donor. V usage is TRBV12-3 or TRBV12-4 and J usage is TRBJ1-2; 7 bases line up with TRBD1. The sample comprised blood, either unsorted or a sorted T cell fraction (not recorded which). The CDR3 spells CASNLRQGYGYTF. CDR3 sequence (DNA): TGTGCCAGCAACTTAAGACAGGGCTATGGCTACACCTTC.